The TCR beta chain described here comes from a study of T cell changes during pregnancy in multiple sclerosis. The table came from immunoSEQ multiplex PCR; TCRdb's copy has only in-frame clones and leaves some out. The table lists roughly 47,000 clones, 90% to 95% of them singletons. CDR1 SGHTS and CDR2 YDEGEE come from the germline V gene. The CDR3 has 15 residues. V lost 4 bases and J lost 4; bases outside the gene matches: 7. This TCR was sampled from a female donor with multiple sclerosis, enrolled in a pregnancy study. The input for sequencing was CD8+ T cells from peripheral blood mononuclear cells, taken before pregnancy. This chain uses TRBV5-8 with TRBJ1-1, with 10 bases identical to TRBD1. The DNA of the CDR3 is TGTGCCAGCAGCGGGGGGACAGGGGTGAGCACTGAAGCTTTCTTT. The encoded protein is CASSGGTGVSTEAFF.